This passage covers 20 T cell receptor beta chains from one sample sequenced in a study of blood T cell repertoires in COVID-19. Measured with immunoSEQ multiplex PCR; TCRdb has only the in-frame clones, and not every one. The sample contains about 160,000 clones, approximately 80% of which appear only once. The material sequenced was PBMCs or T cells enriched from blood (not recorded which). These receptor sequences come from a man aged 40-49 years who had recovered from COVID-19.

This chain links TRBV2 with TRBJ2-7; 7 nucleotides match TRBD1. The germline gives CDR1 SNHLY, CDR2 FYNNEI. This CDR3 spans 14 amino acids. Germline trimming cut 4 bases from V and 2 bases from J; bases unmatched to any gene: 5. The chain's CDR3 is CASSGWTGTYEQYV. The DNA for the CDR3 is TGTGCCAGCAGTGGTTGGACAGGCACCTACGAGCAGTACGTC.

The chain links TRBV19 to TRBJ2-1, with D possibly TRBD1 on 5 matching bases. With 6 bases removed from V and 2 bases from J, the gap between germline ends came to 14 bases. The germline V gene encodes CDR1 LNHDA and CDR2 SQIVND (reference sequence). The CDR3 covers 15 residues. The CDR3 spells CASSTLDSTYNEQFF. CDR3 DNA sequence: TGTGCCAGTAGCACCCTCGACAGTACCTACAATGAGCAGTTCTTC.

The chain combines TRBV27 with TRBJ1-1; the match to TRBD1 covers 8 bases. The CDR3 totals 16 residues. CDR1 is MNHEY, CDR2 SMNVEV, per germline (reference sequence). V lost 4 bases to trimming and J lost 1 base; unmatched junction nucleotides: 8. CDR3 nucleotide sequence: TGTGCCAGCAGTTCCCCGACAGGGGCCGAGAACACTGAAGCTTTCTTT. It specifies CASSSPTGAENTEAFF.

The chain couples TRBV7-6 to TRBJ2-3; no definite D call. The V end lost 3 bases, the J end lost 2 bases, and 3 bases lay between the germline ends. This CDR3 is 12 amino acids long. Germline CDR1 SGHVS, CDR2 FNYEAQ. DNA of the CDR3: TGTGCCAGCAGCTTTAACACAGATACGCAGTATTTT. Its translation is CASSFNTDTQYF. The full variable domain, completed using reference TRBV7-6 and TRBJ2-3, is GAGVSQSPRYKVTKRGQDVALRCDPISGHVSLYWYRQALGQGPEFLTYFNYEAQQDKSGLPNDRFSAERPEGSISTLTIQRTEQRDSAMYRCASSFNTDTQYFGPGTRLTVL.

The V call is TRBV9, the J call TRBJ2-3, with 14 bases aligning to TRBD2. The CDR3 is 18 residues long. V lost 0 bases and J lost 1; bases outside the gene matches: 4. Germline CDR1 SGDLS, CDR2 YYNGEE. The CDR3 nucleotides read TGTGCCAGCAGCGTAGCGGTGGGACTAGCGGGGGGCACAGATACGCAGTATTTT. This translates into CASSVAVGLAGGTDTQYF.

The chain couples TRBV21-1 to TRBJ2-7; the D call TRBD2 from the table was never checked on the DNA. TRBV21-1 has pseudogene status. CDR3 size: 12 residues. The CDR3 spells CASSKSTPEQYF. In DNA, the CDR3 is TGTGCCAGCAGCAAATCCACTCCCGAGCAGTACTTC.

The chain joins TRBV21-1 to TRBJ2-1; the DNA was not used to check the table's D call, TRBD1. TRBV21-1 has pseudogene status. The length of the CDR3 is 16 residues. DNA for the CDR3: TGTGCCAGCAGCAATACCAGGGCAATCTCCTACAATGAGCAGTTCTTC. Amino acids: CASSNTRAISYNEQFF.

This clone showed up just a few times. In DNA, the CDR3 is TGTGCCAGCAGCTTAAGGGGACAGGGAGATACCGGGGAGCTGTTTTTT. This codes for CASSLRGQGDTGELFF. The V and J genes are TRBV7-8 and TRBJ2-2; 9 nucleotides agree with TRBD1. The length of the CDR3 is 16 residues. V lost 2 bases, J lost 5 bases, and 6 bases stayed unmatched. Germline lookup yields CDR1 SGHVS and CDR2 FQNEAQ.

The genes are TRBV2 and TRBJ2-1, with a possible D match to TRBD1 (6 bases). Between the trimmed V and J ends, which lost 3 bases and 4 bases, there was a span of 10 bases. The CDR3 consists of 14 residues. Germline lookup yields CDR1 SNHLY and CDR2 FYNNEI. CDR3 in amino acids: CASSEGRGYNEQFF. The CDR3 DNA sequence: TGTGCCAGCAGTGAGGGCAGGGGATACAATGAGCAGTTCTTC.

J is TRBJ2-5 and V is TRBV5-1; a weak D match, TRBD2 (6 bases). The germline gives CDR1 SGHRS, CDR2 YFSETQ. This CDR3 contains 16 residues. The V end lost 0 bases, the J end lost 5 bases, and 17 bases lay between the germline ends. The CDR3 loop reads CASSLAITVGGETQYF. The CDR3 DNA is TGCGCCAGCAGCTTGGCGATAACTGTTGGGGGGGAGACCCAGTACTTC. Variable domain in full (rest from reference TRBV5-1 and TRBJ2-5): KAGVTQTPRYLIKTRGQQVTLSCSPISGHRSVSWYQQTPGQGLQFLFEYFSETQRNKGNFPGRFSGRQFSNSRSEMNVSTLELGDSALYLCASSLAITVGGETQYFGPGTRLLVL.

The chain joins TRBV19 to TRBJ1-1; TRBD1 might be the D (5 bases). Germline assignment: CDR1 LNHDA and CDR2 SQIVND (reference sequence). The ends were cut back, 6 bases at V and 6 bases at J, with 17 bases in the middle. This CDR3 is built from 14 residues. The CDR3 protein is CASSVGGGAAEAFF. In DNA, the CDR3 is TGTGCCAGTAGCGTCGGGGGAGGGGCTGCTGAAGCTTTCTTT.

V usage is TRBV5-1 and J usage is TRBJ2-7; TRBD2 agrees at 9 bases. The J segment lost 7 bases and the V segment lost 4 bases, leaving 15 bases of the junction unmatched. Germline CDR1 is SGHRS and CDR2 is YFSETQ. This CDR3 is built from 16 residues. The DNA of the CDR3 is TGCGCCAGCAGCCCTGGGCGGGGGGGGCAGTCAGAAGAGCAGTACGTC. Translated, it gives CASSPGRGGQSEEQYV.

V gene TRBV15 combines with J gene TRBJ1-2; 9 positions match TRBD1. The V segment lost 3 bases and the J segment 2 bases; nucleotides outside the gene matches: 7. The CDR3 spans 16 residues. The germline CDR1 and CDR2 sequences are LNHNV and YYDKDF (reference sequence). The CDR3 DNA follows: TGTGCCACCAGCAGCGGCCTCGGACAGGGGAACTATGGCTACACCTTC. Protein sequence: CATSSGLGQGNYGYTF.

A few counts support this clone. The chain has TRBV6-2 or TRBV6-3 and TRBJ2-7, with TRBD2 matching over 7 bases. This CDR3 has 18 amino acids. Unmatched junction bases numbered 19, after V lost 4 bases and J lost 4 bases. From germline, CDR1 is MNHEY and CDR2 SVGEGT. The DNA for the CDR3 is TGTGCCAGCAGTTTACAGCGAGAAGCGGGGCCCCCACTTTACGAGCAGTACGTC. Translated, it gives CASSLQREAGPPLYEQYV.

This chain joins TRBV10-1 and TRBJ2-3, with 11 bases that match TRBD2. The CDR3 length is 16 residues. The trim removed 10 bases at V and 0 bases at J, leaving 9 bases unmatched. The germline CDR1 and CDR2 sequences are WNHNN and SYGVQD (reference sequence). CDR3 residues: CATQPGLAASTDTQYF. The CDR3 DNA reads TGCGCCACCCAGCCGGGACTAGCGGCTAGCACAGATACGCAGTATTTT.

V gene TRBV10-1 combines with J gene TRBJ2-2, with TRBD2 matching 8 bases. With 8 bases clipped from V and 5 bases from J, the junction kept 7 bases outside the gene matches. This CDR3 contains 14 residues. The germline CDR1 and CDR2 sequences are WNHNN and SYGVQD (reference sequence). For the CDR3, the DNA is TGCGCCAGCGTTAGCGGGGTAGATACCGGGGAGCTGTTTTTT. Translation: CASVSGVDTGELFF.

The V and J genes are TRBV5-1 and TRBJ1-6, with D possibly matching TRBD1 (6 bases). With 1 base removed from V and 5 bases from J, the gap between germline ends came to 10 bases. CDR3 length equals 15 residues. CDR1 is SGHRS, CDR2 YFSETQ, per germline. CDR3 coding DNA: TGCGCCAGCAGCTTGAGGGACACGAATAATTCACCCCTCCACTTT. Translated, it gives CASSLRDTNNSPLHF.

The chain has TRBV10-3 and TRBJ2-3, with a weak D call TRBD2 (5 bases). There are 15 residues in the CDR3. Between the trimmed V and J ends, which lost 10 bases and 0 bases, there was a span of 17 bases. Germline CDR1 reads ENHRY; CDR2 reads SYGVKD. For the CDR3, the DNA is TGTGCCACCAGCTTGGGGAGTACTAGCACAGATACGCAGTATTTT. Protein product: CATSLGSTSTDTQYF.

The J gene is TRBJ2-1, the V gene TRBV11-1, with D possibly matching TRBD1 (6 bases). Germline CDR1 reads SGHAT; CDR2 reads FQDESV (reference sequence). This CDR3 region has 15 residues. Trimming removed 0 bases from V and 4 bases from J, with 10 bases in between. CDR3 sequence reads: CASSLAGAIYNEQFF. The DNA of the CDR3 is TGTGCCAGCAGCTTAGCGGGGGCCATATACAATGAGCAGTTCTTC.

V gene TRBV10-2 combines with J gene TRBJ1-1; the D is unclear. This CDR3 spans 11 amino acids. Germline lookup yields CDR1 WSHSY and CDR2 SAAADI. V lost 4 bases and J lost 5, with 5 bases in between. This CDR3 reads CASSVSTEAFF. The CDR3 nucleotides read TGCGCCAGCAGTGTCTCGACTGAAGCTTTCTTT.